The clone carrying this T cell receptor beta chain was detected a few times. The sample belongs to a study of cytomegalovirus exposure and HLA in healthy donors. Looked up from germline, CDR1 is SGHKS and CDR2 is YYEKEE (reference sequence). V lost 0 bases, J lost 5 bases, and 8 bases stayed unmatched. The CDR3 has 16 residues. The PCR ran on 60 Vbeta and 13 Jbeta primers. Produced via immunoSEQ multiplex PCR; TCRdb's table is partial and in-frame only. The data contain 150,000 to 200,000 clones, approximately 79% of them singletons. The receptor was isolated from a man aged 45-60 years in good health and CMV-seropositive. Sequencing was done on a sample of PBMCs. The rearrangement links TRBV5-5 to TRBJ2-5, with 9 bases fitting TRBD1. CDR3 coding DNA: TGTGCCAGCAGCTTGGAGGCGGGACAGGGTAGGGAGACCCAGTACTTC. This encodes CASSLEAGQGRETQYF.